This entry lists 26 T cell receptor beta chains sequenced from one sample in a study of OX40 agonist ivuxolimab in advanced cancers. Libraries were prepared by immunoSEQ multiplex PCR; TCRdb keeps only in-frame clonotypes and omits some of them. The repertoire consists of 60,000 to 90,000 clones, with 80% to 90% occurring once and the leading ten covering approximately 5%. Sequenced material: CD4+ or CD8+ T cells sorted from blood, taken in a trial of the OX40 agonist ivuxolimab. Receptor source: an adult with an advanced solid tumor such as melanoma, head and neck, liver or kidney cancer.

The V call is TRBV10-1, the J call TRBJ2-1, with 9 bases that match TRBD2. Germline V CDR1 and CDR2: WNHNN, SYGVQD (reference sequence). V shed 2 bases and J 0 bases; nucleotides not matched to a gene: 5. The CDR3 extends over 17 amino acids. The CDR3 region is CASSEGAGGSSYNEQFF. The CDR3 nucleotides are TGCGCCAGCAGTGAGGGAGCGGGAGGAAGCTCCTACAATGAGCAGTTCTTC.

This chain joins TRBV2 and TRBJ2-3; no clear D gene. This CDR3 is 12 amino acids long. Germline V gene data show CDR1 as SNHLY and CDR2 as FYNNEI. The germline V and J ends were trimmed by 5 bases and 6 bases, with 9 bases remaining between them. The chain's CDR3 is CASSYTEDTQYF. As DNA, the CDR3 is TGTGCCAGCAGTTACACAGAGGATACGCAGTATTTT.

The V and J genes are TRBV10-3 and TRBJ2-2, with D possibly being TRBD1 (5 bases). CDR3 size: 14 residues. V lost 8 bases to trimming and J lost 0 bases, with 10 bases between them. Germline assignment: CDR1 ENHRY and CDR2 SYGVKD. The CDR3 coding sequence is TGTGCCATCTGGGGCAGTTCGAACACCGGGGAGCTGTTTTTT. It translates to CAIWGSSNTGELFF.

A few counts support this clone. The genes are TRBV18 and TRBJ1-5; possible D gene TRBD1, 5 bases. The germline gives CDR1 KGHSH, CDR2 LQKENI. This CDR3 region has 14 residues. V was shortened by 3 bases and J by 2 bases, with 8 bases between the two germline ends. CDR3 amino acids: CASSPGTGNQPQHF. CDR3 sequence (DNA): TGTGCCAGCTCACCCGGGACGGGCAATCAGCCCCAGCATTTT.

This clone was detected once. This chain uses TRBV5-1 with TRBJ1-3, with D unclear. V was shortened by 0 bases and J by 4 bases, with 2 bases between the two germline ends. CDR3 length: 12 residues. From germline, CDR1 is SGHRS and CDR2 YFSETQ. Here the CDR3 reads CASSLEGNTIYF. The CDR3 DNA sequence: TGCGCCAGCAGCTTGGAGGGAAACACCATATATTTT.

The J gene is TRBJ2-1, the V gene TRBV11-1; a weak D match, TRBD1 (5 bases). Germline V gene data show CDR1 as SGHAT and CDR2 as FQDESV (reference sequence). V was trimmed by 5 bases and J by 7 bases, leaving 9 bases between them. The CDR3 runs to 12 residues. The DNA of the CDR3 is TGTGCCAGCAGCCTGGGGCTAAATGAGCAGTTCTTC. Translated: CASSLGLNEQFF.

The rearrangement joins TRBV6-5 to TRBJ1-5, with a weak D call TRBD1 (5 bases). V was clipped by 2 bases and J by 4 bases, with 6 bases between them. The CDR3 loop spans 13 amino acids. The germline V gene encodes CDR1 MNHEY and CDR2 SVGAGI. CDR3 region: CASSYRGNQPQHF. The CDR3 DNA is TGTGCCAGCAGTTACAGGGGTAATCAGCCCCAGCATTTT.

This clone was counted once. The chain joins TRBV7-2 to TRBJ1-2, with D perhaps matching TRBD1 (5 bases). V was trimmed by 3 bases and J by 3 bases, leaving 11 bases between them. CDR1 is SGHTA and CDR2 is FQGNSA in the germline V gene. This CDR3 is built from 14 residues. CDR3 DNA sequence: TGTGCCAGCAGCTTTTCCCAGGGCGACTATGGCTACACCTTC. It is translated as CASSFSQGDYGYTF.

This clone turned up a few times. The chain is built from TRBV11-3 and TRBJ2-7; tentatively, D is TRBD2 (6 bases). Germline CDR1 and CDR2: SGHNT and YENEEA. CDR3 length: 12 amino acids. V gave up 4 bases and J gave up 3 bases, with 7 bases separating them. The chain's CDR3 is CASSSGDYEQYF. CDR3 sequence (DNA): TGTGCCAGCAGCTCGGGAGACTACGAGCAGTACTTC.

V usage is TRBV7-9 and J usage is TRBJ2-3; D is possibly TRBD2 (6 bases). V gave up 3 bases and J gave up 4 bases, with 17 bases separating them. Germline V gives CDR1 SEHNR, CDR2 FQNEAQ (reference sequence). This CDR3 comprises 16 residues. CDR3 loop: CASSFRLDDRPDTQYF. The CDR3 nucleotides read TGTGCCAGCAGCTTCAGACTAGACGATCGGCCAGATACGCAGTATTTT.

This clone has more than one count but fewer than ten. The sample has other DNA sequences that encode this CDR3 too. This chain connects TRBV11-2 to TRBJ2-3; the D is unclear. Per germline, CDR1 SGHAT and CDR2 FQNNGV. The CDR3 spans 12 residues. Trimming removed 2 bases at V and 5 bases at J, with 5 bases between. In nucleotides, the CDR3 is TGTGCCAGCAGCTTACTGGTAGATACGCAGTATTTT. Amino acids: CASSLLVDTQYF.

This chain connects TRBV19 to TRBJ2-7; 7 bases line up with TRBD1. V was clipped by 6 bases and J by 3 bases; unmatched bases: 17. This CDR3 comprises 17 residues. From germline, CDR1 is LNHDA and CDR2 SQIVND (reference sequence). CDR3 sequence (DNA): TGTGCCAGTAGGACAGGGACGACTCCTTGGTTTTTCTACGAGCAGTACTTC. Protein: CASRTGTTPWFFYEQYF.

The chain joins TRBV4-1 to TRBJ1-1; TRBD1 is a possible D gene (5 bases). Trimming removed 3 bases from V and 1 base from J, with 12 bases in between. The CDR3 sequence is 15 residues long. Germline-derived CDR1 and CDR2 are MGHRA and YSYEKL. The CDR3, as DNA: TGCGCCAGCAGCCACTCCCTCACAGGGAACACTGAAGCTTTCTTT. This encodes CASSHSLTGNTEAFF.

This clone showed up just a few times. This CDR3 is CASSYSRQGGAYEQYF. The CDR3 nucleotides read TGTGCCAGCAGTTACTCCCGCCAGGGGGGGGCCTACGAGCAGTACTTC. The rearrangement joins TRBV6-5 to TRBJ2-7; D possibly matches TRBD1 or TRBD2 (7 bases each). Trimming cost V 0 bases and J 2 bases, with 14 bases left between them. Germline V gives CDR1 MNHEY, CDR2 SVGAGI. The CDR3 has 16 residues.

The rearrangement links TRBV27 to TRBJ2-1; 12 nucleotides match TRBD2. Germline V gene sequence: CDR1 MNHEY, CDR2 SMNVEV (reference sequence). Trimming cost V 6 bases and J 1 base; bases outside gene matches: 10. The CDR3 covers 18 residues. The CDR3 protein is CASSPGLAGWGSYNEQFF. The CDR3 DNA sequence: TGTGCCAGCAGCCCCGGACTAGCGGGGTGGGGGTCCTACAATGAGCAGTTCTTC.

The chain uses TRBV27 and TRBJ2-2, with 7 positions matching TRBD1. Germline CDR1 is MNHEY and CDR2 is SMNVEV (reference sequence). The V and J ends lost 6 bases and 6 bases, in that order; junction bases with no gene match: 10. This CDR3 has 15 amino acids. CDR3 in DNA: TGTGCCAGCAGCAAAGGGACAGCCTTCCCCGGGGAGCTGTTTTTT. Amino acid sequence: CASSKGTAFPGELFF.

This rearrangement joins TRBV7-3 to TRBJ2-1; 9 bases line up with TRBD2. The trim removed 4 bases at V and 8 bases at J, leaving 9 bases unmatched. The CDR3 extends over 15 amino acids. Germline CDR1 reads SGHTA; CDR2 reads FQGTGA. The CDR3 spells CASSSGTSPTDEQFF. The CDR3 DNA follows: TGTGCCAGCAGCTCAGGGACTAGCCCCACGGATGAGCAGTTCTTC.

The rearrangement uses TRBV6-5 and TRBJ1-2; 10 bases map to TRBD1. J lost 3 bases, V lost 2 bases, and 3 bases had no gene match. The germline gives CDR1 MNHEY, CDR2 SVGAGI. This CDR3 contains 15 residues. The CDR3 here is CASSYPGQGDYGYTF. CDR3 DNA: TGTGCCAGCAGTTACCCCGGACAGGGGGACTATGGCTACACCTTC.

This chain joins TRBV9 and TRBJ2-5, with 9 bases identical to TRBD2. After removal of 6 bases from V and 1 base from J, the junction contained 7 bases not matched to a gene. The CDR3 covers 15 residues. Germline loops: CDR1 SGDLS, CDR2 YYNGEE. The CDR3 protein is CASTLSGGPQETQYF. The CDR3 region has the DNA TGTGCCAGCACCCTGAGCGGGGGGCCCCAAGAGACCCAGTACTTC. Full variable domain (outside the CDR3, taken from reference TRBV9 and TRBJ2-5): DSGVTQTPKHLITATGQRVTLRCSPRSGDLSVYWYQQSLDQGLQFLIQYYNGEERAKGNILERFSAQQFPDLHSELNLSSLELGDSALYFCASTLSGGPQETQYFGPGTRLLVL.

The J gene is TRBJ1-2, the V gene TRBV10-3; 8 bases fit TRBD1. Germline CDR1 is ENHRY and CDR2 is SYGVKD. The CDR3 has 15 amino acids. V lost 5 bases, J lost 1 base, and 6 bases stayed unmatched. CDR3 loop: CAISQGQGVNYGYTF. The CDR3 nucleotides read TGTGCCATCAGTCAAGGACAGGGAGTTAACTATGGCTACACCTTC.

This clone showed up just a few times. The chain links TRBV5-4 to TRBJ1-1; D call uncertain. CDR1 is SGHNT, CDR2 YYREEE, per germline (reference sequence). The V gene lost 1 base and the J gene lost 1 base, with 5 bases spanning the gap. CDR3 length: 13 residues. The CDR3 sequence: CASSLRRNTEAFF. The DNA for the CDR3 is TGTGCCAGCAGCTTGAGACGGAACACTGAAGCTTTCTTT. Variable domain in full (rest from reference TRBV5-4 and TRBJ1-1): ETGVTQSPTHLIKTRGQQVTLRCSSQSGHNTVSWYQQALGQGPQFIFQYYREEENGRGNFPPRFSGLQFPNYSSELNVNALELDDSALYLCASSLRRNTEAFFGQGTRLTVV.

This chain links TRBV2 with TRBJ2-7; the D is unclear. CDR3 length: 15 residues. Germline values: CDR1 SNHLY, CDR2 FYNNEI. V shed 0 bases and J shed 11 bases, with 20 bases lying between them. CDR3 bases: TGTGCCAGCAGTGAAGCCCGCCTAGATCACATAGGAGAGTACTTC. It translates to CASSEARLDHIGEYF.

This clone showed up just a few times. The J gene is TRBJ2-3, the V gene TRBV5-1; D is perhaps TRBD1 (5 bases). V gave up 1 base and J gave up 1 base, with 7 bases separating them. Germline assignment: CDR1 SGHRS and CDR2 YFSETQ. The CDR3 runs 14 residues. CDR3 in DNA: TGCGCCAGCAGCTTGCTCAGGGGCACAGATACGCAGTATTTT. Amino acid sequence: CASSLLRGTDTQYF.

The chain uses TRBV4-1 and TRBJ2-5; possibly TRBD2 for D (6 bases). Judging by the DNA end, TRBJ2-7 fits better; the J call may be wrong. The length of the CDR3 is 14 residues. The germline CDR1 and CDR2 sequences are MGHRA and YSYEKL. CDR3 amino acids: CASSPRDSSYEQYF. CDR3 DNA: TGCGCCAGCAGCCCCCGGGACTCTTCCTACGAGCAGTACTTC.

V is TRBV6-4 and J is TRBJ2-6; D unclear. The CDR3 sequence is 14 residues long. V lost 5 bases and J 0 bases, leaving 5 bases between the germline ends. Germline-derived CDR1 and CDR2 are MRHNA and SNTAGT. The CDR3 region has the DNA TGTGCCAGCAGTAAGAGCTCTGGGGCCAACGTCCTGACTTTC. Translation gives CASSKSSGANVLTF.

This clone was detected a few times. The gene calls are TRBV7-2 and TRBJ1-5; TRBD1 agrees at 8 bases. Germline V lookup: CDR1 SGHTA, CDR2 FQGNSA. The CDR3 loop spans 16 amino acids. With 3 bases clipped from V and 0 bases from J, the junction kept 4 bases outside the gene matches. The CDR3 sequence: CASSFSTGGSNQPQHF. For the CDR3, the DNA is TGTGCCAGCAGCTTTAGTACAGGGGGTAGCAATCAGCCCCAGCATTTT.